Shown below are 16 T cell receptor beta chains from a single sample sequenced in a study of vaccination and CD4 T cells after COVID-19. No antigen has been identified for these receptors. Sequencing of DNA taken from cultured CD4+ T cells relied on the Oncomine TCR Beta short-read assay. TCRdb redid the calling of the PCR reads with MiXCR, one entry per CDR3 protein. The sample holds 20,000 to 25,000 distinct CDR3 sequences, roughly 29% seen once. Time point in this sample: late sampling 161 to 241 days after vaccination in three convalescent patients. Treatment in this sample: approximately nine-day PBMC culture with coronavirus spike peptide pools or control peptides (ViraFEST assay). This specimen consisted of CD4+ T cells from blood, cultured in vitro, obtained about 7 months after SARS-CoV-2 vaccination. The receptors were gathered from a human donor who had recovered from COVID-19.

The chain employs TRBV29-1 and TRBJ2-1; 10 bases fit TRBD2. The J segment lost 2 bases and the V segment lost 4 bases, leaving 5 bases of the junction unmatched. In germline, CDR1 is SQVTM, CDR2 ANQGSEA. The CDR3 length is 15 residues. As DNA, the CDR3 is TGCAGCGTTGTGGCTAGCGGGAGTCCCTACAATGAGCAGTTCTTC. Amino acids: CSVVASGSPYNEQFF.

This clonotype has only a few counts. The chain is built from TRBV20-1 and TRBJ2-7, with D perhaps matching TRBD1 or TRBD2 (6 bases each). Germline V gives CDR1 DFQATT, CDR2 SNEGSKA (reference sequence). V was trimmed by 3 bases and J by 2 bases, leaving 14 bases between them. The CDR3 loop spans 14 amino acids. This chain's CDR3 is CSASRQGGPYEQYF. The CDR3 region has the DNA TGCAGTGCTAGTCGACAAGGGGGGCCCTACGAGCAGTACTTC.

The chain combines TRBV20-1 with TRBJ2-1; D is uncertain. There are 13 residues in the CDR3. Germline V CDR1 and CDR2: DFQATT, SNEGSKA (reference sequence). V lost 5 bases and J lost 2, with 10 bases in between. CDR3 sequence: CSAPRAAYNEQFF. CDR3 bases: TGCAGTGCTCCTCGGGCAGCCTACAATGAGCAGTTCTTC.

In DNA, the CDR3 is TGTGCCAGTAGTATCGGGGGGGCAGGGGGCGTGGATACGCAGTATTTT. Its protein is CASSIGGAGGVDTQYF. The chain is built from TRBV19 and TRBJ2-3; tentatively, D is TRBD1 or TRBD2 (8 bases each). Between the trimmed V and J ends, which lost 3 bases and 6 bases, there was a span of 19 bases. CDR1 is LNHDA and CDR2 is SQIVND in the germline V gene (reference sequence). The CDR3 runs 16 residues. The full variable domain, with the rest looked up from reference TRBV19 and TRBJ2-3, is DGGITQSPKYLFRKEGQNVTLSCEQNLNHDAMYWYRQDPGQGLRLIYYSQIVNDFQKGDIAEGYSVSREKKESFPLTVTSAQKNPTAFYLCASSIGGAGGVDTQYFGPGTRLTVL.

J is TRBJ2-7 and V is TRBV7-9; 10 bases are a match to TRBD1. Germline CDR1 is SEHNR and CDR2 is FQNEAQ (reference sequence). The CDR3 sequence is 15 residues long. V shed 3 bases and J 4 bases; nucleotides not matched to a gene: 6. The DNA of the CDR3 is TGTGCCAGCAGCTTGGCGGGACAGGGGAGGTACGAGCAGTACTTC. Residues: CASSLAGQGRYEQYF.

The chain combines TRBV20-1 with TRBJ1-5, with 10 bases identical to TRBD1. CDR1 is DFQATT and CDR2 is SNEGSKA in the germline V gene (reference sequence). Trimming removed 6 bases from V and 2 bases from J; junction bases left unmatched: 7. The CDR3 is 15 amino acids. The CDR3 DNA is TGCAGTGCCACGACAGGGGGCGGAGGCAATCAGCCCCAGCATTTT. Translating gives CSATTGGGGNQPQHF.

This clonotype was seen only a few times. The V gene is TRBV15, the J gene TRBJ1-2; D unresolved. Germline-derived CDR1 and CDR2 are LNHNV and YYDKDF (reference sequence). The CDR3 covers 13 residues. V lost 0 bases, J lost 14 bases, and 16 bases lay in between. The chain's CDR3 is CATSRERTPRETF. The CDR3 bases are TGTGCCACCAGCAGAGAAAGGACCCCCCGTGAGACCTTC.

The table lists this clonotype with a few counts. The V and J genes are TRBV6-2 or TRBV6-3 and TRBJ2-5; D possibly corresponds to TRBD1 (5 bases). Germline assignment: CDR1 MNHEY and CDR2 SVGEGT. V lost 2 bases, J lost 2 bases, and 9 bases lay in between. This CDR3 has 14 residues. The CDR3 here is CASSYTGVQETQYF. For the CDR3, the DNA is TGTGCCAGCAGTTACACAGGAGTACAAGAGACCCAGTACTTC.

The chain has TRBV20-1 and TRBJ2-5, with D perhaps being TRBD1 or TRBD2 (5 bases each). Germline values: CDR1 DFQATT, CDR2 SNEGSKA (reference sequence). V lost 2 bases and J lost 2, with 15 bases in between. The CDR3 has 15 residues. The CDR3 region has the DNA TGCAGTGCTAGACTCGGGGCACCCGTTCAAGAGACCCAGTACTTC. It specifies CSARLGAPVQETQYF.

The V and J genes are TRBV7-6 and TRBJ2-1; 12 bases are shared with TRBD2. Germline CDR1 SGHVS, CDR2 FNYEAQ. The CDR3 consists of 17 residues. Trimming removed 0 bases from V and 7 bases from J; junction bases left unmatched: 7. CDR3 bases: TGTGCCAGCAGCTTAGCACTAGCGGGAGGTCGGGGGAATGAGCAGTTCTTC. This codes for CASSLALAGGRGNEQFF.

The gene calls are TRBV19 and TRBJ2-3; 7 bases line up with TRBD1. CDR1 LNHDA and CDR2 SQIVND come from the germline V gene (reference sequence). V lost 5 bases to trimming and J lost 3 bases; unmatched junction nucleotides: 2. The CDR3 is made up of 13 amino acids. CDR3 loop: CASSGTETDTQYF. DNA for the CDR3: TGTGCCAGTAGTGGGACAGAGACAGATACGCAGTATTTT.

This clonotype has just a few counts. The chain joins TRBV6-2 or TRBV6-3 to TRBJ2-2, with a tentative D call TRBD2 (5 bases). Trimming shortened V by 0 bases and J by 7 bases, and 12 bases separated the two germline ends. Per germline, CDR1 MNHEY and CDR2 SVGEGT. This CDR3 contains 15 residues. CDR3 coding DNA: TGTGCCAGCAGTTACTCCCCCGAGGGTAGCGGGGAGCTGTTTTTT. It is translated as CASSYSPEGSGELFF.

CDR3 region: CASSLDGGAVEQYF. The CDR3 nucleotides are TGTGCCAGCAGCTTAGATGGGGGGGCGGTTGAGCAGTACTTC. V is TRBV7-9 and J is TRBJ2-7, with D perhaps TRBD2 (7 bases). The V gene lost 1 base and the J gene lost 7 bases, with 14 bases spanning the gap. The germline V gene has CDR1 SEHNR and CDR2 FQNEAQ (reference sequence). This CDR3 is built from 14 residues.

The chain uses TRBV28 and TRBJ1-5, with D maybe TRBD1 (6 bases). With 3 bases removed from V and 2 bases from J, the gap between germline ends came to 26 bases. Germline loops: CDR1 MDHEN, CDR2 SYDVKM. CDR3 size: 20 residues. The CDR3 loop is CASSFGATLGGAHGNQPQHF. In DNA form, the CDR3 reads TGTGCCAGCAGTTTCGGGGCTACCCTCGGGGGGGCGCACGGCAATCAGCCCCAGCATTTT.

The V and J genes are TRBV11-2 and TRBJ2-5; D is uncertain. The germline gives CDR1 SGHAT, CDR2 FQNNGV. The V end was cut by 0 bases, the J end by 5 bases, with 7 bases between. The CDR3 totals 13 residues. The CDR3 DNA is TGTGCCAGCAGCTTAGAGTTTAGCGAGACCCAGTACTTC. It specifies CASSLEFSETQYF.

This chain uses TRBV24-1 with TRBJ1-1; a possible D gene is TRBD1 (5 bases). Deletions cut 2 bases from V and 9 bases from J, with 9 bases between. Germline values: CDR1 KGHDR, CDR2 SFDVKD. There are 12 residues in the CDR3. CDR3 nucleotide sequence: TGTGCCACCAGTGATTCGGGACGTCAAGCTTTCTTT. Amino acids: CATSDSGRQAFF.